This T cell receptor (beta chain) is from a study of control samples from healthy donors and cancer patients. This CDR3 is built from 14 residues. Germline-derived CDR1 and CDR2 are SGHTA and FQGNSA. V was pared by 3 bases and J by 8 bases, with 9 bases of the junction left unmatched. The table came from immunoSEQ multiplex PCR; TCRdb's copy has only in-frame clones and leaves some out. The table has about 130,000 clones, about 91% seen once; the top ten hold around 8.9%. The sample taken for sequencing was blood. The receptor comes from a man between 18 and 35 years old in good health. The rearrangement joins TRBV7-2 to TRBJ1-2, with 7 bases identical to TRBD1. The CDR3 DNA follows: TGTGCCAGCAGCTTTCAGACAGGGACGGAGGGCTACACCTTC. Amino acid sequence: CASSFQTGTEGYTF.